Here is one T cell receptor beta chain with its context. The antigen it binds to is not known. Base qualities were left out, and no much larger clone turns up one base away. Reads for this sample came from an Illumina NovaSeq 6000. cDNA libraries for TCRalpha and TCRbeta were prepared by 5'RACE using constant-segment primers, with sample barcodes and unique molecular identifiers added. Trizol reagent was used to extract RNA from every sample. Amplification of the libraries took two PCR steps, and the second step added a second sample barcode plus Illumina TruSeq adapters. Libraries were sequenced on an Illumina NovaSeq with 2 x 150 bp paired-end reads. Turning to the authors' computational methods: The reads were demultiplexed and collapsed into UMI-guided consensus sequences using migec v1.2.7. Using mixcr v2.1.11, UMI consensuses were aligned to TRA and TRB V and J templates and then assembled into clonotypes. Expanded or contracted clonotypes were those called significant by both edgeR and NoisET, with noise models trained on biological replicates. edgeR calls used a false discovery rate-adjusted p below 0.01 and a log2 fold-change threshold of 1. As an exploratory analysis of dynamics, max-normalized trajectories of the 1000 most abundant clonotypes were examined with PCA combined with hierarchical clustering. Separately sequenced CD4+ and CD8+ repertoires were used to assign the CD4 or CD8 phenotype of responding clones. Starting from the raw public reads, TCRdb applied fastp trimming at Q25, assembled clones with MiXCR and retained in-frame beta chains. Rows merge per CDR3 protein into single entries with the most common DNA and genes. Here the V and J calls rest on TCRdb's processing, not on the authors' analysis. This sample is represented by a few hundred thousand distinct CDR3 sequences; less than 20% of them were singletons. In total, the top ten clones hold under 25% of the sample.

Trimming removed 2 bases from V and 1 base from J, leaving 14 bases between the germline ends. From the cysteine up to the phenylalanine, the CDR3 has a length of 16 residues. Only the CDR3 DNA is retained, 48 bases long and in frame from the first base. Per the germline V gene (reference sequence), MNHEY is the CDR1 and SMNVEV is the CDR2. The sample belongs to a study of T-cell memory formation after mild COVID-19 (dated by TCRdb to the early 2020s). A note on the overall study: TCR sequence clusters from the two donors were found to be largely donor specific. Longitudinal TCRalpha and TCRbeta repertoire sequencing tracked T-cell clones expanding and contracting after mild COVID-19 in a couple of donors. Two young, previously healthy adult volunteers, one female and one male, were included in the cohort.

Broad study findings and their caveats: Clones contracting from day 15 to 85 had balanced CD4/CD8 phenotypes, while a second wave expanding from day 15 to 37 was biased towards CD4+. Some responding clones were detected in pre-infection memory, which suggested that pre-existing cross-reactive memory T cells had joined the SARS-CoV-2 response. The second-wave clones that peaked on day 37 were not confirmed to be SARS-CoV-2 specific. Contracting CD4+ clones turned up mainly in the CM and EM memory subsets, whereas EMRA was where CD8+ clones were enriched. Only a couple of mild cases were covered in the study, and larger cohorts including severe cases with pre-infection samples were considered necessary.

Ficoll-Paque density gradient centrifugation was used to isolate PBMCs. The receptor was isolated from a man between 18 and 35 years old who had mild COVID-19 (a few samples of this study predate the infection). The sample titles of this study are shuffled in the database, so cell type and time point are left out; the donor was told from shared clones. Specimen: PBMCs or a T cell subset sorted from them (not recorded which). The chain is made from TRBV27 and TRBJ2-5; TRBD1 is a possible D gene, resting on 5 matching bases. This receptor carries the CDR3 CASSLHFPGFQETQYF. The sequence in DNA is TGTGCCAGCAGTTTACACTTCCCAGGGTTCCAAGAGACCCAGTACTTC.